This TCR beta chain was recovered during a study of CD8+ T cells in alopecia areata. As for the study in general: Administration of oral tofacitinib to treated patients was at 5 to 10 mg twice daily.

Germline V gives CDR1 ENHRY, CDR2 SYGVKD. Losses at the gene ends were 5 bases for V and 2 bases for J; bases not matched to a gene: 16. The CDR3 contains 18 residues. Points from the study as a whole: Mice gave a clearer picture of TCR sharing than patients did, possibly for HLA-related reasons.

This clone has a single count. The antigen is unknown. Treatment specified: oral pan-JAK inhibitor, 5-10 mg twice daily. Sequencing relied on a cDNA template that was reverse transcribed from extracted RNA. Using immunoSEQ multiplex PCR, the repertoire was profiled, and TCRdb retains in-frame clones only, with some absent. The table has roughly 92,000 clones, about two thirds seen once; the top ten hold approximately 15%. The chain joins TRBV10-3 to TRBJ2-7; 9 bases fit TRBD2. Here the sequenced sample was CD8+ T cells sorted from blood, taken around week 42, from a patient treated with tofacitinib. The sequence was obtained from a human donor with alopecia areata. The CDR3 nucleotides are TGTGCCATCAGTCCCCGAGGAGCGGGGGGCCGGAGAACCTACGAGCAGTACTTC. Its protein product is CAISPRGAGGRRTYEQYF.